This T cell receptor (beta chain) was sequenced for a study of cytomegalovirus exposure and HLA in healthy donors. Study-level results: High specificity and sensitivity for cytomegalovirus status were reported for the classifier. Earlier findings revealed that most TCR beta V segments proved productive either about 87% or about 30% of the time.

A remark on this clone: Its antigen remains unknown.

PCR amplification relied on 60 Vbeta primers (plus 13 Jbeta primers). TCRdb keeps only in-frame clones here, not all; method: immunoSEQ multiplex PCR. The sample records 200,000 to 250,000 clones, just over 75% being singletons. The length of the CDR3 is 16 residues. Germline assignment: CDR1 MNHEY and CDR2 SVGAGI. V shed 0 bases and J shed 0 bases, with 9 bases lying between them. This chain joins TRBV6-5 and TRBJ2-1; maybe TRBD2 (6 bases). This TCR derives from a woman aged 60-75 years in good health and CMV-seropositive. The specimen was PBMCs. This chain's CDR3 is CASSYSGTSSYNEQFF. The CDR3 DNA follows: TGTGCCAGCAGTTACTCGGGGACTTCCTCCTACAATGAGCAGTTCTTC.